The text below deals with one TCR beta chain. In this sample, this clone turned up once. Which antigen it targets is not known. No much larger clone exists at a distance of one base, and base qualities are not known. The data stem from a study of blood T cell repertoires in COVID-19 (dated by TCRdb to 2018 to 2021). With respect to the entire study: Samples from collaborators originated in the United States, Italy and Spain and spanned both the acute and convalescent phases of COVID-19. Samples came from the ongoing ImmuneRACE study (first 160 participants) plus 1,254 subjects from 6 global collaborators. Nearly every sample came with metadata listing a de-identified subject ID, COVID-19 status, age in years and sex. The dataset comprised deeply sampled blood TCRbeta repertoires from subjects exposed to, actively infected with, or recovered from COVID-19. The material from the prospective study consisted of cDNA or gDNA derived from T cells, B-cell-depleted T cells, or PBMCs. HLA class I and class II types, where available, came from metadata supplied by the sample provider rather than from assay-based typing. The repertoires were made available in a free public database intended to serve as a resource for research on the immune response to SARS-CoV-2.

The CDR3 has 16 amino acids, counting the end cysteine and phenylalanine. CDR3 DNA is the only sequence kept; it has 48 bases, read in frame from the first base. A distance of 13 bases separates the germline ends of V and J, which lose 3 bases and 0 bases respectively. CDR1 and CDR2, per the germline V gene, are KGHDR and SFDVKD. TCRbeta CDR3 regions were amplified from genomic DNA by means of the immunoSEQ Assay, a bias-controlled multiplex PCR. In the original analysis: Within the assay, amplification of reference gene primers was used to estimate how many nucleated cells each sample contained. To quantify the absolute abundance of each unique TCRbeta CDR3 rearrangement, sequence reads were collapsed and filtered. For each sample, productive Simpson clonality was calculated by taking the square root of Simpson's diversity index across productive rearrangements. TCRdb took over this immuneACCESS table, retaining in-frame rearrangements with V and J assigned. Such tables are incomplete; in checked studies, under half of the missing clones stem from an unresolved V gene, and the remainder is unexplained. V, J and clone size were drawn from that table, and D and trimming were deduced from the DNA. Across this sample there are around 280,000 clones, with roughly 89% seen only once. Of the sample, roughly 10% is held by the ten largest clones.

Broad study findings and their caveats: How much clinical and demographic metadata was included differed by source and by participant, and the metadata was provided uncurated.

At one collaborating source in Seattle, patients were enrolled during active infection and were followed longitudinally through the course of disease. Each collaborating institution followed its own protocols to collect whole blood in K2EDTA tubes. For TCRbeta analysis, collaborator samples were shipped as frozen whole blood, as isolated PBMCs, or as DNA extracted from either sample type. This sequence uses TRBV24-1 and TRBJ1-2; a tentative D call is TRBD1 (6 bases match). The TCR comes from a woman aged 25-40 years with COVID-19, enrolled during active disease. The sequenced sample consisted of peripheral blood. CDR3 reads: CATSDTQGEANYGYTF. The sequenced DNA: TGTGCCACCAGTGATACACAGGGCGAAGCTAACTATGGCTACACCTTC.